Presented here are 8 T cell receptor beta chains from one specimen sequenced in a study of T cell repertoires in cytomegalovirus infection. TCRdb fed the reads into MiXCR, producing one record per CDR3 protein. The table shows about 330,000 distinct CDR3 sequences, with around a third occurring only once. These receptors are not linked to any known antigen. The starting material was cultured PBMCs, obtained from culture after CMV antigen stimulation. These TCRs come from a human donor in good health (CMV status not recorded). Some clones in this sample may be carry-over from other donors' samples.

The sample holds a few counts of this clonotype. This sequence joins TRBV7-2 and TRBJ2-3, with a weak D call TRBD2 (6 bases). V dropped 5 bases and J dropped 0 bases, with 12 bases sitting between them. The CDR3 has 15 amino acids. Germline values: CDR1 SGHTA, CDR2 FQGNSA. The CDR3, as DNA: TGTGCCAGCAGCCCGCGACTAGTGAGCACAGATACGCAGTATTTT. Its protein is CASSPRLVSTDTQYF.

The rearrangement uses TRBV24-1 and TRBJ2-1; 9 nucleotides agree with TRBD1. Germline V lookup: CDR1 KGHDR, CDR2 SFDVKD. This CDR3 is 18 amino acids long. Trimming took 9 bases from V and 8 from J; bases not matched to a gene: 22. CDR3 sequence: CATSPPAGQGARSDEQFF. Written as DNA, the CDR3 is TGTGCCACCTCCCCGCCTGCGGGACAGGGCGCGAGGAGCGATGAGCAGTTCTTC.

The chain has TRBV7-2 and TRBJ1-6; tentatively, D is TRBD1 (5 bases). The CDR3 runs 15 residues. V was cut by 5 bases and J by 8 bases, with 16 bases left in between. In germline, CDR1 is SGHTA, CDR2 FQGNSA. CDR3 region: CASSRRGGRDSPLHF. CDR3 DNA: TGTGCCAGCAGCCGCCGGGGGGGGAGGGATTCACCCCTCCACTTT.

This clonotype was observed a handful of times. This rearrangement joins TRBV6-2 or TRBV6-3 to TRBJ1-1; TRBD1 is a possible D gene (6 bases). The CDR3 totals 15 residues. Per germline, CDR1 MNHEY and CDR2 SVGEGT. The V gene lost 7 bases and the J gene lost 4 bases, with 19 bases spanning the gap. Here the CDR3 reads CASTSAGGAGTEAFF. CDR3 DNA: TGTGCCAGCACCTCCGCGGGGGGCGCGGGCACTGAAGCTTTCTTT.

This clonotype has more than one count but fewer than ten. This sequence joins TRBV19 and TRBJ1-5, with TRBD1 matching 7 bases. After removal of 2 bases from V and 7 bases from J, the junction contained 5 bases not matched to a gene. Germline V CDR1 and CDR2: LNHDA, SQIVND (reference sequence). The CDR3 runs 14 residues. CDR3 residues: CASSIYRGDQPQHF. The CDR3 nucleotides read TGTGCCAGTAGTATATACAGGGGCGACCAGCCCCAGCATTTT.

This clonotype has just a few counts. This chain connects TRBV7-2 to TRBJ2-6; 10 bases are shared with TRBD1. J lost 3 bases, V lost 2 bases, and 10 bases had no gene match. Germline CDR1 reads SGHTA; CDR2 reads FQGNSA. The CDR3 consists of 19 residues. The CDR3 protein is CASSLLIDRGRRGANVLTF. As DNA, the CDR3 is TGTGCCAGCAGCTTATTGATTGACAGGGGGCGGCGTGGGGCCAACGTCCTGACTTTC.

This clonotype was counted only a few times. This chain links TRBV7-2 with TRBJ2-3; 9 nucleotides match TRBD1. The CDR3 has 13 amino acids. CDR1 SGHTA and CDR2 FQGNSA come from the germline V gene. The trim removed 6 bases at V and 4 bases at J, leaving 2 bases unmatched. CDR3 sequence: CASRDRGADTQYF. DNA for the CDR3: TGTGCCAGCAGGGACAGGGGCGCAGATACGCAGTATTTT.

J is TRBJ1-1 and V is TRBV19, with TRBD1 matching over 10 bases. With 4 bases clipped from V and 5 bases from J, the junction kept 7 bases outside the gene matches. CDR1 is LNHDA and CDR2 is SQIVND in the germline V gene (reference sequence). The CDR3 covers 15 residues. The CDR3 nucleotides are TGTGCCAGTAGTACGGGACAGGGGTTCTATACTGAAGCTTTCTTT. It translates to CASSTGQGFYTEAFF.